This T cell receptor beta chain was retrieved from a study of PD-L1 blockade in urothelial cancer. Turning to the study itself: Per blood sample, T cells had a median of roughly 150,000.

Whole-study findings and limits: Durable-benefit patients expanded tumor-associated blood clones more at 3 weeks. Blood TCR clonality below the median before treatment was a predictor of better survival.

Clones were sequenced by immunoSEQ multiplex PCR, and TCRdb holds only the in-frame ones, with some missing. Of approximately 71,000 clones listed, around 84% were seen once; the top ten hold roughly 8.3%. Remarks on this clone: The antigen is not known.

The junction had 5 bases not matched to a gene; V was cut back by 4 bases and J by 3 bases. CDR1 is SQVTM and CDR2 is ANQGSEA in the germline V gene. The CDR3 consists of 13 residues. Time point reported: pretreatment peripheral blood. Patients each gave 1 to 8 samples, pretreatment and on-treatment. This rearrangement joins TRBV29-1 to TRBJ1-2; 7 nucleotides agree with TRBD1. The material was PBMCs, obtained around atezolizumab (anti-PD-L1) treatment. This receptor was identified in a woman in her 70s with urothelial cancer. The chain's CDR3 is CSVGHQGDYGYTF. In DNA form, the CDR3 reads TGCAGCGTTGGACATCAGGGGGACTATGGCTACACCTTC.